The 8 T cell receptor beta chains below come from one sample, sequenced in a study of OX40 agonist ivuxolimab in advanced cancers. Receptor amplification or capture employed the immunoSEQ multiplex PCR assay. The table comes from immuneACCESS by way of TCRdb, which keeps in-frame sequences with V and J called. Part of the clones is missing from these tables; in studies checked, under half for an unresolved V gene and the rest for unknown reasons. The sample includes around 65,000 clones, with about 91% observed a single time. 13% of the sample is held by the ten biggest clonotypes. The sequencing used CD4+ or CD8+ T cells sorted from blood, collected in a trial of the OX40 agonist ivuxolimab. The receptors here all came from an adult with an advanced solid tumor such as melanoma, head and neck, liver or kidney cancer.

This chain uses TRBV27 with TRBJ2-5; possibly TRBD1 for D (6 bases). This CDR3 is 15 amino acids long. Trimming stripped 3 bases from V and 1 base from J, with 12 bases between. Germline assignment: CDR1 MNHEY and CDR2 SMNVEV (reference sequence). CDR3 protein: CASSFLRDIQETQYF. CDR3 DNA sequence: TGTGCCAGCAGTTTTCTTCGGGACATCCAAGAGACCCAGTACTTC.

The chain uses TRBV18 and TRBJ1-2, with 7 bases matching TRBD1. Per the germline V gene, CDR1 is KGHSH and CDR2 is LQKENI. V lost 3 bases, J lost 7 bases, and 11 bases stayed unmatched. The CDR3 extends over 15 amino acids. The CDR3 sequence is CASSPRTGDQGGYTF. CDR3 coding DNA: TGTGCCAGCTCACCCCGTACAGGGGATCAGGGTGGCTACACCTTC. The whole variable domain, filled in from reference TRBV18 and TRBJ1-2, reads NAGVMQNPRHLVRRRGQEARLRCSPMKGHSHVYWYRQLPEEGLKFMVYLQKENIIDESGMPKERFSAEFPKEGPSILRIQQVVRGDSAAYFCASSPRTGDQGGYTFGSGTRLTVV.

The chain is built from TRBV19 and TRBJ2-2, with 9 nucleotides matching TRBD1. The V segment lost 5 bases and the J segment 4 bases; nucleotides outside the gene matches: 17. This CDR3 is built from 19 residues. Germline-derived CDR1 and CDR2 are LNHDA and SQIVND (reference sequence). Here the CDR3 reads CASSVFSPSGTGFTGELFF. CDR3 nucleotide sequence: TGTGCCAGTAGTGTCTTCTCACCCTCCGGGACAGGGTTCACCGGGGAGCTGTTTTTT.

J is TRBJ2-5 and V is TRBV19; D might be TRBD1 or TRBD2, each matching 5 bases. TRBJ2-7 matches the DNA end more closely, so the J call is doubtful. From germline, CDR1 is LNHDA and CDR2 SQIVND (reference sequence). The CDR3 extends over 12 amino acids. CDR3 coding DNA: TGTGCCAGTAGTAGGGGGACCTACGAGCAGTACTTC. Its translation is CASSRGTYEQYF.

This chain joins TRBV4-1 and TRBJ1-2, with D maybe TRBD1 (5 bases). The CDR3 is 15 residues long. In germline, CDR1 is MGHRA, CDR2 YSYEKL. Trimming took off 0 bases at V and 6 bases at J, with 14 bases between the two ends. The CDR3 here is CASSQDLWGGDGYTF. CDR3 coding DNA: TGCGCCAGCAGCCAAGATCTTTGGGGGGGAGATGGCTACACCTTC.

This chain links TRBV6-5 with TRBJ2-3; TRBD2 might be the D (5 bases). The CDR3 is 15 amino acids. Germline CDR1 MNHEY, CDR2 SVGAGI. The V and J ends lost 4 bases and 2 bases respectively, with 13 bases between them. CDR3 sequence: CASSFSAGFTDTQYF. CDR3 nucleotide sequence: TGTGCCAGCAGTTTTAGCGCGGGCTTCACAGATACGCAGTATTTT.

This chain links TRBV19 with TRBJ1-5, with no clear D. CDR1 LNHDA and CDR2 SQIVND come from the germline V gene (reference sequence). The V and J ends lost 5 bases and 0 bases respectively, with 11 bases between them. The CDR3 loop spans 15 amino acids. The CDR3: CASSVEEDSNQPQHF. The CDR3 coding sequence is TGTGCCAGTAGTGTCGAAGAAGATAGCAATCAGCCCCAGCATTTT.

This chain links TRBV5-5 with TRBJ2-7, with D possibly matching TRBD2 (6 bases). The germline V gene has CDR1 SGHKS and CDR2 YYEKEE (reference sequence). The CDR3 consists of 14 residues. Trimming pared 3 bases from V and 2 bases from J, leaving 12 bases between. The CDR3 protein is CASSWDSGTYEQYF. The CDR3 DNA reads TGTGCCAGCAGCTGGGACTCGGGGACCTACGAGCAGTACTTC.